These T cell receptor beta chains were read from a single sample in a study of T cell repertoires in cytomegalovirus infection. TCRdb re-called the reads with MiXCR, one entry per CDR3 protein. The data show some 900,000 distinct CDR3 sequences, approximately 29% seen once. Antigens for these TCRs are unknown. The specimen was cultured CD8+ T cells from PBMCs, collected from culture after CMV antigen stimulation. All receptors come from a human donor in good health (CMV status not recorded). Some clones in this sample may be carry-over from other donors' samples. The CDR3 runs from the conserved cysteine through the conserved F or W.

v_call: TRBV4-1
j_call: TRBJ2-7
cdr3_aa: CASSPISALEQYF

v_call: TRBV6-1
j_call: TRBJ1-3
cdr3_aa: CASSEFTHRISGNTIYF

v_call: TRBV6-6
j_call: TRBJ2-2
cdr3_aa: CASSYSSMGAGELFF

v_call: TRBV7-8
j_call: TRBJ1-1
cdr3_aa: CASSAPGRGRSTEAFF

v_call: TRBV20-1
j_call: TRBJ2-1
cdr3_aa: CSARGRGLNEQFF

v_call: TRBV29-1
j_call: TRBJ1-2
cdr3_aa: CSVEVPYGYTF

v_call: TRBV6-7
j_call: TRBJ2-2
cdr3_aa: CASSYPPTPQERLLSGELFF

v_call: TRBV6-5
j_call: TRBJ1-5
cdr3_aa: CASSYSGVDQPQHF

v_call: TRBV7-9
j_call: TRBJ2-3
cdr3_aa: CASSPGGLEYF

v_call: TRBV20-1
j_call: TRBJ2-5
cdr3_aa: CSARDETLQETQYF

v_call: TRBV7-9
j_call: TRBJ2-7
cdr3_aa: CASSNPGVEQYF

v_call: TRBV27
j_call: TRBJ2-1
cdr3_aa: CASSSPTGRVLNEQFF

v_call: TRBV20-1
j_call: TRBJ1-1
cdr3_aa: CSARDPAASTWNTEAFF

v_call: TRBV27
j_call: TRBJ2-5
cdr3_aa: CASSLSDGQETQYF

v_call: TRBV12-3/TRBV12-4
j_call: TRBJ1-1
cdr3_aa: CASRDYLLRTEALF

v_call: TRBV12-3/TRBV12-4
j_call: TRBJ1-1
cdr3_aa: CASSFVPAVGEAFF

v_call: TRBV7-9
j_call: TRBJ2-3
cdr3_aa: CASSPRGGPDTQYF

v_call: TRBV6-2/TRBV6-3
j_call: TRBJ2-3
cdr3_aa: CASSRPGRTDTQYF

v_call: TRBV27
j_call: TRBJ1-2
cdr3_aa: CASSLGRGRGYTF

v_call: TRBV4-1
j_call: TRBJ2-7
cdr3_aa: CASSQDRPSPYEQYF

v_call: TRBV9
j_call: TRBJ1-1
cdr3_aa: CASTLFPTTEAFF

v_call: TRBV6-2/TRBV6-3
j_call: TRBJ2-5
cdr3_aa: CASSYFRGSEETQYF

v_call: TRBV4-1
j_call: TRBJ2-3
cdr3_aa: CASSHEDSPQYF

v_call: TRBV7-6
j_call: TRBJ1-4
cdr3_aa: CASSLRSMGNANEKLFF

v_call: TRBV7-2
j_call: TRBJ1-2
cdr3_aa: CASSLQGRRYGYTF

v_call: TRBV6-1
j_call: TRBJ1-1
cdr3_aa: CASKQGVGTEAFF

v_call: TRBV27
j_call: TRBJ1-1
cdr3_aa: CASSWSGPPMNTEAFF

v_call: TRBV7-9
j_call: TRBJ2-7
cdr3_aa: CASSQLGRGYEQYF

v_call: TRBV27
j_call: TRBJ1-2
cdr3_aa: CASSLLGNFYGYTF

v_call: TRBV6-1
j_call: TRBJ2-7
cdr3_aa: CASSELGTAYEQYF

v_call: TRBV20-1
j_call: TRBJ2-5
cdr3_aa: CSARDKGGGGTQETQYF

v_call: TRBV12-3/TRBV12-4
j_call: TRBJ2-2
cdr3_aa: CAQRRGQSKELFF

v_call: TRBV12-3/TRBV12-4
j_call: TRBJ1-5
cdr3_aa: CASSSEYQPQHF

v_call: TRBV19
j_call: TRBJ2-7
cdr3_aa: CASSKGTGGPLYEQYF

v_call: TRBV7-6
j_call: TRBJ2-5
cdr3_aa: CASSSRVAGTQETQYF

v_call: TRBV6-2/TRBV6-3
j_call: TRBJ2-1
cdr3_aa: CASSIPIDASNEQFF

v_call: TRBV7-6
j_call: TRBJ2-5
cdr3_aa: CASSLETSGEETQYF

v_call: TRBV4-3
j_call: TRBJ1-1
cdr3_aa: CASSQEETAEAFF

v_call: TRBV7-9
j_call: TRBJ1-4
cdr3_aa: CANSLLAIVNEKLFF